These 23 T cell receptor beta chains came from one sample sequenced in a study of beta chain features in type 1 diabetes. Study-level points and caveats: Type 1 diabetes patients had TCRB CDR3s that were shorter (moderately but significantly so) in all four CD4+ subsets.

No antigens are known for them. Sequenced material consisted of expressed TCRB transcripts (all of the isolated RNA was reverse transcribed). The protocol was immunoSEQ multiplex PCR, while the TCRdb copy is restricted to in-frame clones and leaves out a portion. The table lists roughly 280,000 clones, roughly 24% of them singletons, with roughly 0.011% in the top ten. The sequenced sample was naive CD4+ T cells from blood. Source of these receptors: a woman younger than 45 with type 1 diabetes.

The chain uses TRBV29-1 and TRBJ1-1; the D is unclear. V was trimmed by 4 bases and J by 11 bases, leaving 20 bases between them. The CDR3 is made up of 13 amino acids. Germline assignment: CDR1 SQVTM and CDR2 ANQGSEA. CDR3 amino acids: CSVATLQDGEAFF. CDR3 DNA: TGCAGCGTTGCCACACTCCAGGATGGGGAGGCTTTCTTT.

The V gene is TRBV5-6, the J gene TRBJ2-6; D remains unclear. V lost 3 bases, J lost 0 bases, and 4 bases lay in between. CDR1 and CDR2 (germline): SGHDT, YYEEEE. The CDR3 has 14 residues. CDR3 sequence reads: CASSSNSGANVLTF. In nucleotides, the CDR3 is TGTGCCAGCAGCTCAAACTCTGGGGCCAACGTCCTGACTTTC.

The rearrangement joins TRBV5-4 to TRBJ1-2; D is ambiguous. The ends were cut back, 5 bases at V and 5 bases at J, with 16 bases in the middle. Per the germline V gene, CDR1 is SGHNT and CDR2 is YYREEE (reference sequence). The CDR3 is 14 residues long. CDR3 DNA sequence: TGTGCCAGCAGTTTCCCGACGGAGAGTTATGGCTACACCTTC. It encodes CASSFPTESYGYTF.

The CDR3 DNA reads as TGTGCCAGCAGCAAACCGCCTCCAGGGGGTATGAAGCAGCCCCAGCATTTT. This encodes CASSKPPPGGMKQPQHF. The gene calls are TRBV21-1 and TRBJ1-5; the D call TRBD1 from the table was never checked on the DNA. TRBV21-1 is a pseudogene segment. The CDR3 sequence is 17 residues long.

This clone appeared a few times. This rearrangement joins TRBV2 to TRBJ2-3; 10 bases fit TRBD2. Germline-derived CDR1 and CDR2 are SNHLY and FYNNEI. The CDR3 loop spans 14 amino acids. The J segment lost 7 bases and the V segment lost 10 bases, leaving 11 bases of the junction unmatched. CDR3 bases: TGTGCCACCGGCCGCCTAGCGGGAGTAAATACGCAGTATTTT. This encodes CATGRLAGVNTQYF.

The J gene is TRBJ1-2, the V gene TRBV6-5; weak D call: TRBD1 (6 bases). Looked up from germline, CDR1 is MNHEY and CDR2 is SVGAGI. The CDR3 covers 14 residues. V lost 0 bases, J lost 12 bases, and 17 bases lay in between. For the CDR3, the DNA is TGTGCCAGCAGTTACTCGGGGGGGCGCGAGGTCGACACCTTC. Translating gives CASSYSGGREVDTF.

The chain recombines TRBV5-1 with TRBJ2-3; D is ambiguous. Trimming shortened V by 4 bases and J by 0 bases, and 6 bases separated the two germline ends. CDR1 SGHRS and CDR2 YFSETQ come from the germline V gene. The CDR3 extends over 13 amino acids. CDR3 region: CASSTTSTDTQYF. The CDR3 DNA sequence: TGCGCCAGCAGCACGACTAGCACAGATACGCAGTATTTT.

This clone was seen more than once but under ten times. The chain has TRBV7-2 and TRBJ2-5, with D hard to call. CDR3 length: 15 residues. Trimming removed 5 bases from V and 0 bases from J, with 13 bases in between. Per germline, CDR1 SGHTA and CDR2 FQGNSA. CDR3 in amino acids: CASSPETAYQETQYF. The CDR3 DNA sequence: TGTGCCAGCAGCCCAGAGACTGCGTACCAAGAGACCCAGTACTTC.

In this sample, this clone turned up a few times. The chain uses TRBV29-1 and TRBJ2-7; TRBD2 is a possible D gene (7 bases). The germline V and J ends were trimmed by 5 bases and 7 bases, with 15 bases remaining between them. The CDR3 is 12 amino acids. Germline CDR1 and CDR2: SQVTM and ANQGSEA. CDR3 nucleotides: TGCAGCGTTCTTGCGGGGGCGGGGGAGCAGTACTTC. Amino acid sequence: CSVLAGAGEQYF.

In its sample, this clone was seen a few times. The chain joins TRBV9 to TRBJ2-7, with 15 positions matching TRBD2. The CDR3 consists of 18 residues. Germline CDR1 and CDR2: SGDLS and YYNGEE. The V gene end was trimmed by 4 bases and the J gene end by 3 bases; junction bases not matched to a gene: 11. The CDR3 nucleotides read TGTGCCAGCAGCTCCCAACCCGGGACTAGCGGGAGGAGCTACGAGCAGTACTTC. The encoded protein is CASSSQPGTSGRSYEQYF. The entire variable domain, with the rest obtained from reference TRBV9 and TRBJ2-7, is as follows: DSGVTQTPKHLITATGQRVTLRCSPRSGDLSVYWYQQSLDQGLQFLIQYYNGEERAKGNILERFSAQQFPDLHSELNLSSLELGDSALYFCASSSQPGTSGRSYEQYFGPGTRLTVT.

This rearrangement joins TRBV29-1 to TRBJ2-7, with no clear D. Germline V gene lookup returns CDR1 SQVTM and CDR2 ANQGSEA. Trimming took off 4 bases at V and 0 bases at J, with 4 bases between the two ends. CDR3 length equals 11 residues. The CDR3 is CSVAISYEQYF. In DNA, the CDR3 is TGCAGCGTTGCAATCTCCTACGAGCAGTACTTC.

This clone was picked up a small number of times. The chain recombines TRBV2 with TRBJ2-3; no reliable D call. The CDR3 has 14 amino acids. Germline V gene data show CDR1 as SNHLY and CDR2 as FYNNEI. V lost 7 bases and J 0 bases, leaving 11 bases between the germline ends. CDR3 residues: CASKRPPSTDTQYF. The DNA for the CDR3 is TGTGCCAGCAAGAGGCCACCAAGCACAGATACGCAGTATTTT. Based on the CDR3 plus reference TRBV2 and TRBJ2-3, the full variable domain is EPEVTQTPSHQVTQMGQEVILRCVPISNHLYFYWYRQILGQKVEFLVSFYNNEISEKSEIFDDQFSVERPDGSNFTLKIRSTKLEDSAMYFCASKRPPSTDTQYFGPGTRLTVL.

This clone was detected only a few times. The chain recombines TRBV7-3 with TRBJ2-7; tentative D call: TRBD2 (6 bases). This CDR3 has 12 residues. Per germline, CDR1 SGHTA and CDR2 FQGTGA. The V gene lost 3 bases and the J gene lost 6 bases, with 9 bases spanning the gap. In DNA form, the CDR3 reads TGTGCCAGCAGCTTTGAGGGAGGCGAGCAGTACTTC. Its translation: CASSFEGGEQYF.

This clone showed up just a few times. The chain carries TRBV29-1 and TRBJ2-1; a weak D match, TRBD2 (6 bases). Germline V gives CDR1 SQVTM, CDR2 ANQGSEA. V lost 3 bases to trimming and J lost 8 bases, with 14 bases between them. The CDR3 consists of 13 residues. CDR3 DNA sequence: TGCAGCGTTGAGCGGAGGGCGGGCGATGAGCAGTTCTTC. Protein product: CSVERRAGDEQFF.

This clone was found a few times. The rearrangement joins TRBV11-3 to TRBJ1-2; tentative D call: TRBD1 (5 bases). V was cut by 0 bases and J by 6 bases, with 11 bases left in between. The V gene's germline CDR1 is SGHNT and CDR2 YENEEA. The CDR3 is 14 amino acids. The CDR3, as DNA: TGTGCCAGCAGCTTAGAATGGGGCCTAGATGGCTACACCTTC. Translation: CASSLEWGLDGYTF.

This clone was recorded a few times. The chain employs TRBV7-3 and TRBJ2-5; possibly TRBD2 for D (6 bases). The CDR3 runs to 14 residues. V dropped 5 bases and J dropped 1 base, with 11 bases sitting between them. The germline V gene has CDR1 SGHTA and CDR2 FQGTGA. The CDR3, as DNA: TGTGCCAGCAGCCCTGGGGGACTCCAAGAGACCCAGTACTTC. This codes for CASSPGGLQETQYF.

The V gene is TRBV7-2, the J gene TRBJ2-3, with 7 bases matching TRBD1. The CDR3 contains 16 residues. Germline values: CDR1 SGHTA, CDR2 FQGNSA. V trimming: 7 bases; J trimming: 1 base; junction bases outside the gene matches: 11. CDR3: CASTPPGGGGTDTQYF. The CDR3, as DNA: TGTGCCAGCACCCCTCCAGGGGGTGGAGGCACAGATACGCAGTATTTT.

The rearrangement uses TRBV6-5 and TRBJ2-7, with D possibly being TRBD2 (6 bases). The CDR3 covers 13 residues. Germline V CDR1 and CDR2: MNHEY, SVGAGI. Trimming removed 7 bases at V and 2 bases at J, with 12 bases between. The CDR3 loop reads CASMASVTYEQYF. The CDR3 DNA reads TGTGCCAGCATGGCTAGCGTTACCTACGAGCAGTACTTC.

This clone turned up a few times. This chain links TRBV6-1 with TRBJ2-5; weak D call: TRBD2 (5 bases). Between the trimmed V and J ends, which lost 0 bases and 5 bases, there was a span of 13 bases. The V gene's germline CDR1 is MNHNS and CDR2 SASEGT. The CDR3 runs to 15 residues. CDR3 DNA: TGTGCCAGCAGTGAAGCCCCTGCTAGAGGGGAGACCCAGTACTTC. Translating gives CASSEAPARGETQYF.

This clone was counted between two and nine times. The V gene is TRBV11-1, the J gene TRBJ2-2; D gene unclear. CDR1 is SGHAT and CDR2 is FQDESV in the germline V gene (reference sequence). The CDR3 runs to 13 residues. Trimming cost V 5 bases and J 6 bases, with 10 bases left between them. CDR3 DNA sequence: TGTGCCAGCAGCCTCCTCCGGGCCGGGGAGCTGTTTTTT. It codes for CASSLLRAGELFF.

This clone was recorded a few times. The rearrangement joins TRBV15 to TRBJ1-5, with D perhaps matching TRBD1 (6 bases). V lost 0 bases and J lost 5, with 14 bases in between. Germline CDR1 is LNHNV and CDR2 is YYDKDF (reference sequence). The CDR3 runs 16 residues. CDR3 DNA sequence: TGTGCCACCAGCAGAGATCCGGGGGGGGGCGATCAGCCCCAGCATTTT. Protein product: CATSRDPGGGDQPQHF.

This clone appeared a few times. V and J are TRBV27 and TRBJ2-1; TRBD2 matches 13 bases. The CDR3 is made up of 16 amino acids. Trimming cost V 2 bases and J 8 bases; bases outside gene matches: 6. Germline V gene data show CDR1 as MNHEY and CDR2 as SMNVEV (reference sequence). The DNA of the CDR3 is TGTGCCAGCAGTTTAGAACTAGCGGGAGGGGGCGATGAGCAGTTCTTC. Protein: CASSLELAGGGDEQFF.

V is TRBV5-1 and J is TRBJ2-3, with D tentatively TRBD2 (6 bases). The CDR3 is 14 amino acids. Trimming stripped 3 bases from V and 2 bases from J, with 10 bases between. Looked up from germline, CDR1 is SGHRS and CDR2 is YFSETQ. CDR3: CASSYGGNTDTQYF. In DNA, the CDR3 is TGCGCCAGCAGCTATGGGGGGAACACAGATACGCAGTATTTT.